Shown below are 20 T cell receptor beta chains from a single sample sequenced in a study of T-cell reconstitution after alpha-beta-depleted transplantation in children. Preparing the TCRbeta library involved the use of unique molecular identifiers. MiXCR, run by TCRdb on the PCR reads, gives a single entry per CDR3 protein. The sample includes some 550,000 distinct CDR3 sequences, about 23% seen only once; the top ten take 13% to 15%. The material was PBMCs, mostly from graft donor cells, obtained 360 days after TCRalphabeta/CD19-depleted stem cell transplant. These receptors all stem from a boy in the first two years of life who had a stem cell transplant for acute myeloid leukemia, so the T cells may come from the graft donor.

This clonotype was counted many times. The chain employs TRBV11-2 and TRBJ2-7; D might be TRBD1 (5 bases). This CDR3 has 14 amino acids. Looked up from germline, CDR1 is SGHAT and CDR2 is FQNNGV. V lost 4 bases and J lost 6, with 16 bases in between. This chain's CDR3 is CASSSQDTYGEQYF. In DNA form, the CDR3 reads TGTGCCAGCAGCTCCCAGGACACCTACGGCGAGCAGTACTTC. Using reference TRBV11-2 and TRBJ2-7 for the parts outside the CDR3, the full variable domain is EAGVAQSPRYKIIEKRQSVAFWCNPISGHATLYWYQQILGQGPKLLIQFQNNGVVDDSQLPKDRFSAERLKGVDSTLKIQPAKLEDSAVYLCASSSQDTYGEQYFGPGTRLTVT.

A few counts support this clonotype. V and J are TRBV7-2 and TRBJ2-7; 7 nucleotides agree with TRBD2. Germline V gene data show CDR1 as SGHTA and CDR2 as FQGNSA. The length of the CDR3 is 13 residues. The V segment lost 3 bases and the J segment 5 bases; nucleotides outside the gene matches: 4. This CDR3 is CASSFRDYHEQYF. The DNA of the CDR3 is TGTGCCAGCAGCTTCAGGGACTACCACGAGCAGTACTTC.

The rearrangement uses TRBV6-1 and TRBJ1-1, with TRBD1 identical over 8 bases. Germline V gene data show CDR1 as MNHNS and CDR2 as SASEGT. With 10 bases clipped from V and 5 bases from J, the junction kept 12 bases outside the gene matches. CDR3 length: 14 amino acids. The CDR3 nucleotides read TGTGCCACCTCAGGGACAGGTTTTAGTACTGAAGCTTTCTTT. Protein: CATSGTGFSTEAFF.

Concerning this clonotype itself: This may be a read error: a much more frequent sequence differs by one nucleotide. This chain links TRBV12-3 or TRBV12-4 with TRBJ2-3; 8 nucleotides align to TRBD2. The CDR3 is 15 residues long. With V trimmed by 4 bases and J by 10 bases, 13 bases remained unmatched. CDR3 sequence (DNA): TGTGCCAGCAGTTCCGGGACTAGAAAGTTTGATGCGCAGTATTTT. Translation gives CASSSGTRKFDAQYF.

In DNA, the CDR3 is TGTGCCAGCAGTTTAGAGGGAAGATATAGCAATCAGCCCCAGCATTTT. It codes for CASSLEGRYSNQPQHF. The chain links TRBV27 to TRBJ1-5; no clear D. Between the trimmed V and J ends, which lost 2 bases and 0 bases, there was a span of 11 bases. CDR1 and CDR2 (germline): MNHEY, SMNVEV (reference sequence). There are 16 residues in the CDR3.

This clonotype has a count of ten or more. V and J are TRBV7-6 and TRBJ1-1, with 7 bases identical to TRBD1. The CDR3 has 15 amino acids. CDR1 and CDR2 (germline): SGHVS, FNYEAQ. The trim removed 0 bases at V and 4 bases at J, leaving 5 bases unmatched. The CDR3 loop is CASSLALTGSTEAFF. The CDR3 DNA reads as TGTGCCAGCAGCTTAGCCCTGACAGGGAGCACTGAAGCTTTCTTT. Full variable domain (outside the CDR3, taken from reference TRBV7-6 and TRBJ1-1): GAGVSQSPRYKVTKRGQDVALRCDPISGHVSLYWYRQALGQGPEFLTYFNYEAQQDKSGLPNDRFSAERPEGSISTLTIQRTEQRDSAMYRCASSLALTGSTEAFFGQGTRLTVV.

V gene TRBV6-1 combines with J gene TRBJ2-2, with a tentative D call TRBD2 (7 bases). The CDR3 is made up of 15 amino acids. V was shortened by 5 bases and J by 7 bases, with 17 bases between the two germline ends. Germline V gene lookup returns CDR1 MNHNS and CDR2 SASEGT. The CDR3 reads CASSKEGGPIGELFF. CDR3 sequence (DNA): TGTGCCAGCAGTAAGGAGGGGGGGCCGATCGGGGAGCTGTTTTTT.

This clonotype was detected a few times. For the CDR3, the DNA is TGTGCCACCAGCAGGAACAGGGGGGACTATCAGCCCCAGCATTTT. The encoded protein is CATSRNRGDYQPQHF. The chain has TRBV15 and TRBJ1-5, with 8 bases that match TRBD1. J lost 5 bases, V lost 3 bases, and 6 bases had no gene match. The CDR3 contains 15 residues. Germline values: CDR1 LNHNV, CDR2 YYDKDF (reference sequence). The whole variable domain, filled in from reference TRBV15 and TRBJ1-5, reads DAMVIQNPRYQVTQFGKPVTLSCSQTLNHNVMYWYQQKSSQAPKLLFHYYDKDFNNEADTPDNFQSRRPNTSFCFLDIRSPGLGDTAMYLCATSRNRGDYQPQHFGDGTRLSIL.

The genes are TRBV4-3 and TRBJ2-1, with D possibly being TRBD1 (5 bases). CDR3 length: 15 residues. The V gene lost 3 bases and the J gene lost 5 bases, with 14 bases spanning the gap. Germline V gene lookup returns CDR1 LGHNA and CDR2 YSLEER. The CDR3 spells CASSHVRVRDNEQFF. Here the CDR3 DNA reads TGCGCCAGCAGCCACGTCAGGGTCCGGGACAATGAGCAGTTCTTC.

The chain employs TRBV6-1 and TRBJ1-4, with 12 nucleotides matching TRBD1. This CDR3 spans 15 amino acids. V gave up 5 bases and J gave up 8 bases; unmatched junction bases: 6. Germline V gene lookup returns CDR1 MNHNS and CDR2 SASEGT. The CDR3, as DNA: TGTGCCAGCAGTCTCCCCGGGACAGGGGGCGAAAAACTGTTTTTT. It yields the protein CASSLPGTGGEKLFF.

By proportion, this clonotype is medium-sized. The CDR3 is CASSLNTYEQYF. The CDR3 region has the DNA TGTGCCAGCAGCTTAAATACCTACGAGCAGTACTTC. The chain carries TRBV13 and TRBJ2-7; D is unclear. The germline V and J ends were trimmed by 2 bases and 2 bases, with 4 bases remaining between them. The germline CDR1 and CDR2 sequences are PRHDT and FYEKMQ (reference sequence). This CDR3 is built from 12 residues.

This clonotype was found a few times. The genes are TRBV20-1 and TRBJ2-1, with a weak D call TRBD2 (7 bases). Trimming pared 6 bases from V and 1 base from J, leaving 16 bases between. This CDR3 spans 15 amino acids. Germline V gene sequence: CDR1 DFQATT, CDR2 SNEGSKA (reference sequence). The chain's CDR3 is CSAEGGVSSYNEQFF. The CDR3 nucleotides read TGCAGTGCCGAGGGGGGGGTGTCTTCCTACAATGAGCAGTTCTTC.

This clonotype was counted only a few times. The V call is TRBV6-1, the J call TRBJ1-5; D is unresolved. Trimming removed 2 bases at V and 0 bases at J, with 11 bases between. Germline V CDR1 and CDR2: MNHNS, SASEGT. The length of the CDR3 is 16 residues. CDR3 bases: TGTGCCAGCAGTGAACGACCTATTTATAGCAATCAGCCCCAGCATTTT. Translating it yields CASSERPIYSNQPQHF.

This clonotype was seen a handful of times. The chain is built from TRBV29-1 and TRBJ2-3, with D tentatively TRBD2 (5 bases). Germline lookup yields CDR1 SQVTM and CDR2 ANQGSEA. The V gene lost 5 bases and the J gene lost 4 bases, with 13 bases spanning the gap. The CDR3 runs 13 residues. In DNA, the CDR3 is TGCAGCGTTCGGAGGCTCCTCTCAGATACGCAGTATTTT. Translating it yields CSVRRLLSDTQYF.

This clonotype was observed a handful of times. The chain uses TRBV7-2 and TRBJ2-5; D remains unclear. Trimming stripped 1 base from V and 0 bases from J, with 6 bases between. This CDR3 comprises 14 residues. Germline-derived CDR1 and CDR2 are SGHTA and FQGNSA. CDR3 nucleotides: TGTGCCAGCAGCTTAGATCTCAACCAAGAGACCCAGTACTTC. The encoded protein is CASSLDLNQETQYF. Drawing the rest from reference TRBV7-2 and TRBJ2-5, the complete variable domain is GAGVSQSPSNKVTEKGKDVELRCDPISGHTALYWYRQSLGQGLEFLIYFQGNSAPDKSGLPSDRFSAERTGGSVSTLTIQRTQQEDSAVYLCASSLDLNQETQYFGPGTRLLVL.

Ten or more counts support this clonotype. V and J are TRBV2 and TRBJ1-5; D ambiguous. Trimming left V 5 bases short and J 4 bases short, with 15 bases between. The germline CDR1 and CDR2 sequences are SNHLY and FYNNEI. The CDR3 has 15 amino acids. CDR3 in DNA: TGTGCCAGCAGTAGGTCTTCCGGGCGGAATCAGCCCCAGCATTTT. It yields the protein CASSRSSGRNQPQHF.

In this sample, this clonotype turned up a few times. V and J are TRBV12-5 and TRBJ2-7; the match to TRBD1 covers 8 bases. CDR1 LGHNT and CDR2 FRNRAP come from the germline V gene. This CDR3 has 17 amino acids. CDR3 in amino acids: CVRNSGDRGFTAYEQYV. The CDR3 DNA sequence: TGTGTTAGGAATTCCGGAGACAGGGGATTCACGGCCTACGAGCAGTACGTC.

The rearrangement uses TRBV11-2 and TRBJ2-5; D is undetermined. Trimming shortened V by 4 bases and J by 3 bases, and 15 bases separated the two germline ends. The CDR3 runs to 15 residues. From germline, CDR1 is SGHAT and CDR2 FQNNGV. The CDR3 region has the DNA TGTGCCAGCAGCTACCCGGTGGGGTTGAAAGAGACCCAGTACTTC. It codes for CASSYPVGLKETQYF.

The chain links TRBV27 to TRBJ2-1; the D is unclear. V lost 5 bases and J 4 bases, leaving 12 bases between the germline ends. The germline gives CDR1 MNHEY, CDR2 SMNVEV (reference sequence). The CDR3 runs to 14 residues. The CDR3 spells CASSRSTGYNEQFF. For the CDR3, the DNA is TGTGCCAGCAGTCGATCGACTGGTTACAATGAGCAGTTCTTC.

The rearrangement joins TRBV6-5 to TRBJ2-2; no reliable D call. Germline V gene sequence: CDR1 MNHEY, CDR2 SVGAGI. V was shortened by 2 bases and J by 5 bases, with 9 bases between the two germline ends. CDR3 size: 14 residues. The DNA of the CDR3 is TGTGCCAGCAGTTACGGTGCATTGACCGGGGAGCTGTTTTTT. Its translation is CASSYGALTGELFF.